The present TCR beta chain was sequenced within a study of early stage breast cancer tumors. CDR1 LNHDA and CDR2 SQIVND come from the germline V gene (reference sequence). The CDR3 totals 16 residues. Trimming left V 2 bases short and J 5 bases short, with 16 bases between. Produced via immunoSEQ multiplex PCR; TCRdb's table is partial and in-frame only. The repertoire consists of about 14,000 clones, with 70% to 85% occurring once and the leading ten covering around 4.9%. Tissue for this sample was collected about 1.9-4 cm from the breast tumor. The rearrangement uses TRBV19 and TRBJ1-5; D not resolved. The receptor was isolated from a person in their thirties with breast cancer. The sample taken for sequencing was normal breast tissue next to the tumor. CDR3 DNA: TGTGCCAGTAGTATATCGGGAAATTCGGTTTATCAGCCCCAGCATTTT. Its translation is CASSISGNSVYQPQHF.